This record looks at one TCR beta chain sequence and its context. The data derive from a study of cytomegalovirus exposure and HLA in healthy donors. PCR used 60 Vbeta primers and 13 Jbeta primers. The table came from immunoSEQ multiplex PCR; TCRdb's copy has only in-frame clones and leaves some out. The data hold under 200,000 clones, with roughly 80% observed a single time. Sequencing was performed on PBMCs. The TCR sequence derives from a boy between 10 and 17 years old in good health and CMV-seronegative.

The CDR3: CASKGPASGFTDTQYF. The CDR3 DNA follows: TGCGCCAGCAAGGGTCCGGCTAGCGGGTTCACAGATACGCAGTATTTT. V usage is TRBV5-1 and J usage is TRBJ2-3, with TRBD2 matching over 8 bases. Germline values: CDR1 SGHRS, CDR2 YFSETQ. CDR3 length: 16 amino acids. The J segment lost 2 bases and the V segment lost 6 bases, leaving 11 bases of the junction unmatched.